This T cell receptor beta chain is drawn from a study of blood T cell repertoires in COVID-19. Study information: Sample material is recorded as cDNA or gDNA derived from T cells, B-cell-depleted T cells, or PBMCs.

This CDR3 is 13 amino acids long. V lost 3 bases, J lost 8 bases, and 5 bases stayed unmatched. The germline V gene encodes CDR1 SGDLS and CDR2 YYNGEE. In the original workflow: Estimated nucleated cell counts came from reference gene primer amplification. TCRdb's table, derived via immunoSEQ multiplex PCR, lists solely in-frame clones and lacks some. That table furnishes V, J and clone size, whereas the DNA furnished D and trimming. Seen here are a few hundred thousand clones, roughly 87% observed once, and the top ten hold 1.9%. V gene TRBV9 combines with J gene TRBJ1-2, with 9 positions matching TRBD1. The TCR originated in a man between 35 and 55 years old with active or convalescent COVID-19. Sequencing was performed on peripheral blood. Here the CDR3 reads CASSGYRGLGYTF. CDR3 sequence (DNA): TGTGCCAGCAGCGGATACAGGGGGCTAGGCTACACCTTC. The full variable domain, rest sourced from reference TRBV9 and TRBJ1-2, is DSGVTQTPKHLITATGQRVTLRCSPRSGDLSVYWYQQSLDQGLQFLIQYYNGEERAKGNILERFSAQQFPDLHSELNLSSLELGDSALYFCASSGYRGLGYTFGSGTRLTVV.